This T cell receptor beta chain was retrieved from a study of cytomegalovirus exposure and HLA in healthy donors. Study summary: Tens of millions of unique TCRs from HLA-typed donors made up an early data release. Assignment to the Caucasian-associated ancestry cluster applied to around 80% of the roughly 410 genotyped donors. General observations from the study: The study found most TCR sequences rare, yet found some public TCRs in many donors.

To note about this clone: Its antigen remains unknown.

Both 60 Vbeta primers and 13 Jbeta primers went into the PCR. Some clones are missing from TCRdb's copy, which holds only in-frame ones; the method was immunoSEQ multiplex PCR. The sample comprises about 110,000 clones, just under 75% of which are singletons, and less than 3.5% rests with the top ten. CDR1 is MNHNY and CDR2 is SVGAGI in the germline V gene (reference sequence). The CDR3 sequence is 12 residues long. The V segment lost 2 bases and the J segment 7 bases; nucleotides outside the gene matches: 1. The sequenced material came from PBMCs. The sequence came from a man between 50 and 59 years old in good health and CMV-seropositive. The chain is built from TRBV6-6 and TRBJ1-1; 7 bases map to TRBD1. The CDR3 nucleotides read TGTGCCAGCAGTTACAGGGGGCTTGAAGCTTTCTTT. Residues: CASSYRGLEAFF.